These T cell receptor beta chains were read from a single sample in a study of blood T cell repertoires in COVID-19. TCRdb keeps only in-frame clones here, not all; method: immunoSEQ multiplex PCR. Of 350,000 to 450,000 clones in the sample, about 90% are singletons; the top ten hold about 1.9%. The sample was PBMCs or T cells enriched from blood (not recorded which). The receptors were gathered from a man between 35 and 55 years old in a cohort exposed to, infected with or recovered from COVID-19 (not recorded which). The CDR3 runs from the conserved cysteine through the conserved F or W. A D gene is named only where the DNA matches it firmly. Clone size is stated in some rows and not others, as once, few, many or a class when expanded.

TRBV6-2/TRBV6-3	-	TRBJ1-5	-	CASSSGFNQPQHF	TGTGCCAGCAGTTCCGGTTTCAATCAGCCCCAGCATTTT
TRBV28	-	TRBJ2-4	-	CASSFSGGKNIQYF	TGTGCCAGCAGTTTCAGCGGAGGGAAAAACATTCAGTACTTC
TRBV4-1	TRBD1	TRBJ1-2	-	CASSQPGTAKSYGYTF	TGCGCCAGCAGCCAACCAGGGACAGCAAAATCCTATGGCTACACCTTC
TRBV10-3	-	TRBJ2-5	-	CAISESAGETQYF	TGTGCCATCAGTGAGTCAGCGGGAGAGACCCAGTACTTC
TRBV11-3	TRBD1	TRBJ1-1	-	CASSSGQGMNTEAFF	TGTGCCAGCAGCTCTGGACAGGGGATGAACACTGAAGCTTTCTTT
TRBV19	TRBD2	TRBJ2-1	-	CASSSSGSSYNEQFF	TGTGCCAGTAGCTCTAGCGGGAGTTCCTACAATGAGCAGTTCTTC
TRBV5-1	TRBD1	TRBJ2-7	-	CASSSRERQGYEQYF	TGCGCCAGCAGCTCCCGAGAAAGACAGGGCTACGAGCAGTACTTC
TRBV2	TRBD1	TRBJ2-1	-	CARTGTGSPRSSYNEQFF	TGTGCCAGAACCGGGACAGGGAGCCCCCGGAGCTCCTACAATGAGCAGTTCTTC
TRBV9	-	TRBJ1-3	-	CASSVRGGGNTIYF	TGTGCCAGCAGCGTGCGAGGGGGTGGAAACACCATATATTTT
TRBV7-9	-	TRBJ1-6	-	CASSLWTRAGSPLHF	TGTGCCAGCAGCTTATGGACAAGGGCAGGTTCACCCCTCCACTTT
TRBV5-1	TRBD2	TRBJ2-1	few	CASSLDPAGAKNEQFF	TGCGCCAGCAGCTTGGATCCAGCGGGAGCTAAGAATGAGCAGTTCTTC
TRBV7-9	-	TRBJ2-4	few	CASSLRQKNIQYF	TGTGCCAGCAGCCTCCGACAGAAAAACATTCAGTACTTC
TRBV11-2	-	TRBJ2-7	-	CASSLGTYSSYEQYF	TGTGCCAGCAGCTTAGGAACTTACAGCTCCTACGAGCAGTACTTC
TRBV30	TRBD1	TRBJ2-3	-	CAWSRQGAPDTQYF	TGTGCCTGGAGTCGACAGGGGGCCCCAGATACGCAGTATTTT
TRBV27	TRBD2	TRBJ2-7	-	CASSSNAAGSAEQYF	TGTGCCAGCAGTTCGAACGCAGCGGGATCAGCCGAGCAGTACTTC
TRBV15	-	TRBJ1-2	-	CATSRDRRENYGYTF	TGTGCCACCAGCAGAGATAGGCGGGAAAACTATGGCTACACCTTC
TRBV28	TRBD1	TRBJ1-2	-	CASCPIDRGLYGYTF	TGTGCCAGCTGCCCGATAGACAGGGGGCTCTATGGCTACACCTTC
TRBV7-9	-	TRBJ2-3	-	CASSLVDGTDTQYF	TGTGCCAGCAGCTTAGTAGACGGGACAGATACGCAGTATTTT
TRBV4-2	-	TRBJ1-2	-	CASSQAVTGTSYGYTF	TGTGCCAGCAGCCAAGCTGTAACCGGGACAAGCTATGGCTACACCTTC
TRBV14	TRBD1	TRBJ1-3	-	CASSQATGTAERENTIYF	TGTGCCAGCAGCCAAGCCACCGGGACAGCCGAACGTGAGAACACCATATATTTT
TRBV24-1	TRBD1	TRBJ2-1	-	CATSDPDRANEQFF	TGTGCCACCAGTGATCCTGACAGGGCCAATGAGCAGTTCTTC
TRBV5-4	-	TRBJ1-6	-	CASSDITGTNSPLHF	TGTGCCAGCAGCGATATAACAGGGACCAATTCACCCCTCCACTTT
TRBV5-4	TRBD1	TRBJ1-6	-	CASSWKPGQHNSPLHF	TGTGCCAGCAGCTGGAAACCGGGACAGCATAATTCACCCCTCCACTTT
TRBV9	TRBD2	TRBJ2-1	-	CASSVGTSGYNEQFF	TGTGCCAGCAGCGTAGGGACTAGCGGCTACAATGAGCAGTTCTTC
TRBV3-1/TRBV3-2	TRBD1	TRBJ1-6	-	CASSQGQGGNSPLHF	TGTGCCAGCAGCCAGGGACAGGGAGGTAATTCACCCCTCCACTTT
TRBV11-3	TRBD2	TRBJ2-1	-	CASSSVAGLPHNEQFF	TGTGCCAGCAGCTCCGTAGCGGGGCTTCCGCACAATGAGCAGTTCTTC
TRBV4-1	-	TRBJ2-7	-	CASSQGLARGYEQYF	TGCGCCAGCAGCCAAGGCCTAGCGAGAGGCTACGAGCAGTACTTC
TRBV5-8	TRBD1	TRBJ1-2	once	CASSLFRTGANYGYTF	TGTGCCAGCAGCTTGTTCCGCACAGGGGCGAACTATGGCTACACCTTC
TRBV5-1	TRBD1	TRBJ1-4	-	CASSGGQGADEKLFF	TGCGCCAGCAGCGGGGGACAGGGGGCGGATGAAAAACTGTTTTTT
TRBV4-1	TRBD2	TRBJ2-5	-	CASSQDTSGRAVVQTQYF	TGCGCCAGCAGCCAAGATACTAGCGGGAGGGCCGTTGTACAGACCCAGTACTTC
TRBV5-4	TRBD2	TRBJ2-7	-	CASGSSLGSSGPYEQYF	TGTGCCAGTGGGTCCAGCTTGGGGTCTAGCGGACCCTACGAGCAGTACTTC
TRBV10-3	TRBD2	TRBJ2-7	few	CAISELASGTNEQYF	TGTGCCATCAGTGAGTTGGCTAGCGGGACCAACGAGCAGTACTTC
TRBV5-1	-	TRBJ2-5	-	CASSQGRGETQYF	TGCGCCAGCAGCCAGGGACGGGGGGAGACCCAGTACTTC
TRBV4-2	-	TRBJ1-2	-	CASSQLTGQQDGYTF	TGTGCCAGCAGCCAACTGACAGGACAACAGGATGGCTACACCTTC